The next 13 T cell receptor beta chains were all read from a single sample in a study of cytomegalovirus exposure and HLA in healthy donors. PCR amplification relied on 60 Vbeta primers (plus 13 Jbeta primers). Assay used: immunoSEQ multiplex PCR; TCRdb lists only in-frame clones, some missing. Of about 97,000 clones in the sample, about 80% were seen once. Sequencing used PBMCs. These TCRs come from a man aged 40-50 years in good health and CMV-seronegative.

This chain links TRBV14 with TRBJ1-6; D remains ambiguous. The CDR3 has 14 residues. From germline, CDR1 is SGHDN and CDR2 FVKESK. With 3 bases removed from V and 11 bases from J, the gap between germline ends came to 14 bases. CDR3 protein: CASSHPGIGTPLHF. The CDR3 coding sequence is TGTGCCAGCAGCCACCCCGGGATCGGGACACCCCTCCACTTT.

The genes are TRBV5-1 and TRBJ2-3, with D tentatively TRBD1 (6 bases). Trimming left V 4 bases short and J 2 bases short, with 11 bases between. Germline values: CDR1 SGHRS, CDR2 YFSETQ. CDR3 length: 14 amino acids. In nucleotides, the CDR3 is TGCGCCAGCAGCGGGGGCCGGAACACAGATACGCAGTATTTT. Its translation is CASSGGRNTDTQYF.

The chain is built from TRBV5-1 and TRBJ2-4, with D possibly being TRBD2 (7 bases). Trimming stripped 4 bases from V and 8 bases from J, with 10 bases between. Germline V gene sequence: CDR1 SGHRS, CDR2 YFSETQ. The CDR3 length is 12 residues. CDR3 sequence (DNA): TGCGCCAGCAGCAGGGGGAGGGACATTCAGTACTTC. It is translated as CASSRGRDIQYF.

V and J are TRBV6-5 and TRBJ1-1; no clear D gene. Per the germline V gene, CDR1 is MNHEY and CDR2 is SVGAGI. Deletions cut 1 base from V and 2 bases from J, with 14 bases between. The CDR3 is 16 amino acids. This CDR3 is CASSYYRIGLNTEAFF. CDR3 in DNA: TGTGCCAGCAGTTACTATCGGATCGGGTTAAACACTGAAGCTTTCTTT.

The chain carries TRBV6-1 and TRBJ2-5, with 9 bases identical to TRBD2. Germline CDR1 and CDR2: MNHNS and SASEGT. This CDR3 comprises 14 residues. Trimming took 1 base from V and 9 from J; bases not matched to a gene: 6. In DNA form, the CDR3 reads TGTGCCAGCAGTGAAGTGGGCGGGGGGGCGGCCCAGTACTTC. It is translated as CASSEVGGGAAQYF.

The V call is TRBV18, the J call TRBJ1-6, with 9 bases that match TRBD1. The V gene end was trimmed by 4 bases and the J gene end by 10 bases; junction bases not matched to a gene: 14. Germline-derived CDR1 and CDR2 are KGHSH and LQKENI. The CDR3 contains 17 residues. This CDR3 is CASSLSVGQGPGSPLHF. CDR3 DNA: TGTGCCAGCTCACTCTCCGTCGGACAGGGGCCTGGATCACCCCTCCACTTT.

The chain is built from TRBV10-3 and TRBJ2-3, with D perhaps matching TRBD2 (6 bases). The CDR3 is 14 residues long. Germline CDR1 is ENHRY and CDR2 is SYGVKD. V lost 7 bases and J lost 0, with 11 bases in between. Here the CDR3 reads CAIKGLASTDTQYF. The CDR3 DNA reads as TGTGCCATCAAGGGGCTAGCGAGCACAGATACGCAGTATTTT.

The chain uses TRBV5-1 and TRBJ1-1; D call uncertain. The CDR3 length is 13 residues. Germline CDR1 reads SGHRS; CDR2 reads YFSETQ. V gave up 3 bases and J gave up 0 bases, with 6 bases separating them. In nucleotides, the CDR3 is TGCGCCAGCAGCTCAGGATTGAACACTGAAGCTTTCTTT. This gives the protein CASSSGLNTEAFF.

J is TRBJ1-2 and V is TRBV19; 11 nucleotides match TRBD1. The CDR3 spans 15 residues. The ends lost 6 bases at V and 6 bases at J; junction bases unmatched: 9. From germline, CDR1 is LNHDA and CDR2 SQIVND (reference sequence). CDR3 coding DNA: TGTGCCAGTAGACCGACCCTGGGACAGGGGGATGGCTACACCTTC. It encodes CASRPTLGQGDGYTF.

The chain is built from TRBV7-8 and TRBJ2-5, with 11 bases identical to TRBD1. J was trimmed by 5 bases and V by 7 bases; bases with no gene match: 6. The length of the CDR3 is 14 residues. Germline CDR1 SGHVS, CDR2 FQNEAQ. The CDR3 here is CASTRTGGGETQYF. The CDR3, as DNA: TGTGCCAGCACGAGGACAGGGGGCGGTGAGACCCAGTACTTC.

The chain has TRBV20-1 and TRBJ1-1, with D perhaps TRBD1 (6 bases). The CDR3 runs 10 residues. The germline gives CDR1 DFQATT, CDR2 SNEGSKA (reference sequence). V was pared by 6 bases and J by 9 bases, with 11 bases between. The DNA for the CDR3 is TGCAGTGCCACGAGGGGGAAAGCTTTCTTT. Amino acids: CSATRGKAFF.

Regarding this clone: This CDR3 is also generated by other DNA sequences in the sample. The chain joins TRBV6-1 to TRBJ2-7; the match to TRBD1 covers 12 bases. Germline CDR1 is MNHNS and CDR2 is SASEGT. This CDR3 region has 15 residues. The V and J ends lost 5 bases and 6 bases, in that order; junction bases with no gene match: 8. For the CDR3, the DNA is TGTGCCAGCAGTTGGGACAGGGGGCGGATTGGCGAGCAGTACTTC. Amino acids: CASSWDRGRIGEQYF.

The chain combines TRBV4-2 with TRBJ1-5; D unclear. The CDR3 totals 13 residues. V dropped 5 bases and J dropped 5 bases, with 10 bases sitting between them. From germline, CDR1 is LGHNA and CDR2 YNFKEQ. This chain's CDR3 is CASSRTGDQPQHF. The DNA for the CDR3 is TGTGCCAGCAGCAGAACCGGGGATCAGCCCCAGCATTTT.